Listed below are T cell receptor beta chains from one sample, sequenced in a study of T cell responses to AZD1222 COVID-19 vaccine. The assay was immunoSEQ multiplex PCR, and TCRdb's table has in-frame clones only and misses some. The data contain about 120,000 clones, roughly 91% of them singletons. The specimen was peripheral blood, collected 28 days after the second AZD1222 dose. Receptors were obtained from an adult who received the AZD1222 COVID-19 vaccine. The CDR3 runs from the conserved cysteine through the conserved F or W. Each record gives: D gene, V gene, J gene, clone size, CDR3 DNA, CDR3 protein. The D gene is left open where the match is weak. Some rows mark clone size as missing; the rest say once, few, many or name a class of expanded clone.

D gene: -; V gene: TRBV6-1; J gene: TRBJ1-5; clone size: -; CDR3 DNA: TGTGCCAGCAGTGACAGGCAGGGATTTACCAGAAATCAGCCCCAGCATTTT; CDR3 protein: CASSDRQGFTRNQPQHF
D gene: TRBD1; V gene: TRBV3-1/TRBV3-2; J gene: TRBJ1-1; clone size: -; CDR3 DNA: TGTGCCAGCAGCTCTCACAGGGGACCTTGGACTGAAGCTTTCTTT; CDR3 protein: CASSSHRGPWTEAFF
D gene: -; V gene: TRBV4-1; J gene: TRBJ2-3; clone size: -; CDR3 DNA: TGCGCCAGCAGCCTAAATACAGTCCCCGGCACAGATACGCAGTATTTT; CDR3 protein: CASSLNTVPGTDTQYF
D gene: -; V gene: TRBV30; J gene: TRBJ1-2; clone size: -; CDR3 DNA: TGTGCCTGGAGTGTTGTCGGATCAATAGGCTACACCTTC; CDR3 protein: CAWSVVGSIGYTF
D gene: TRBD1; V gene: TRBV7-6; J gene: TRBJ1-1; clone size: -; CDR3 DNA: TGTGCCAGCAGCTTAGTACAGGGGGGGGGAGCTGAAGCTTTCTTT; CDR3 protein: CASSLVQGGGAEAFF
D gene: TRBD2; V gene: TRBV18; J gene: TRBJ2-7; clone size: -; CDR3 DNA: TGTGCCAGCTCACCGCTCTCGGGACTAGGAGTGATCTACGAGCAGTACTTC; CDR3 protein: CASSPLSGLGVIYEQYF
D gene: -; V gene: TRBV7-8; J gene: TRBJ1-3; clone size: -; CDR3 DNA: TGTGCCAGCAGCTTAGGGTCCGTCTCGGGGGGCTCTGGAAACACCATATATTTT; CDR3 protein: CASSLGSVSGGSGNTIYF
D gene: -; V gene: TRBV5-1; J gene: TRBJ2-5; clone size: -; CDR3 DNA: TGCGCCAGCAGCACCCTGGGGGGGGCCCAAGAGACCCAGTACTTC; CDR3 protein: CASSTLGGAQETQYF
D gene: TRBD1; V gene: TRBV23-1; J gene: TRBJ1-1; clone size: once; CDR3 DNA: TGCGCCAGCAGTTTGACCGGGGCAGGGGGCGAGGACACTGAAGCTTTCTTT; CDR3 protein: CASSLTGAGGEDTEAFF
D gene: -; V gene: TRBV6-5; J gene: TRBJ1-2; clone size: -; CDR3 DNA: TGTGCCAGCAAGATACAGGGATCCCCACTCTATGGCTACACCTTC; CDR3 protein: CASKIQGSPLYGYTF
D gene: TRBD2; V gene: TRBV29-1; J gene: TRBJ2-1; clone size: -; CDR3 DNA: TGCAGCGTTGAGGGGGGTAGCGGGAGTTTAGATGAGCAGTTCTTC; CDR3 protein: CSVEGGSGSLDEQFF
D gene: TRBD2; V gene: TRBV6-5; J gene: TRBJ2-3; clone size: -; CDR3 DNA: TGTGCCAGCAGTTATGGGTTGGGGGGGACCACAGATACGCAGTATTTT; CDR3 protein: CASSYGLGGTTDTQYF
D gene: TRBD2; V gene: TRBV4-1; J gene: TRBJ2-1; clone size: -; CDR3 DNA: TGCGCCAGCAGCATTAGGACTAGCGGGGAGTTGGGTGAGCAGTTCTTC; CDR3 protein: CASSIRTSGELGEQFF
D gene: -; V gene: TRBV4-3; J gene: TRBJ2-7; clone size: -; CDR3 DNA: TGCGCCAGCAGCCAAGACACAGGGCTAAACTATTACGAGCAGTACTTC; CDR3 protein: CASSQDTGLNYYEQYF
D gene: -; V gene: TRBV7-2; J gene: TRBJ2-7; clone size: -; CDR3 DNA: TGTGCCAGCATCCCGGACACGGACTACGAGCAGTACTTC; CDR3 protein: CASIPDTDYEQYF
D gene: TRBD1; V gene: TRBV7-2; J gene: TRBJ1-1; clone size: once; CDR3 DNA: TGTGCCAGCAGCTTCAATACTAACAGGGGATTAAACACTGAAGCTTTCTTT; CDR3 protein: CASSFNTNRGLNTEAFF
D gene: TRBD1; V gene: TRBV10-3; J gene: TRBJ1-2; clone size: -; CDR3 DNA: TGTGCCATCAGTGAGGGACAGGGGAACTATGGCTACACCTTC; CDR3 protein: CAISEGQGNYGYTF
D gene: -; V gene: TRBV30; J gene: TRBJ2-7; clone size: -; CDR3 DNA: TGTGCCTGGAGTGGCCCATTGGGACGGGGAGGCGGGGAGCAGTACTTC; CDR3 protein: CAWSGPLGRGGGEQYF
D gene: TRBD2; V gene: TRBV24-1; J gene: TRBJ2-3; clone size: -; CDR3 DNA: TGTGCCACCAGTGATTTGATCCCTAGCGGGAGCACAGATACGCAGTATTTT; CDR3 protein: CATSDLIPSGSTDTQYF
D gene: TRBD2; V gene: TRBV7-2; J gene: TRBJ2-7; clone size: -; CDR3 DNA: TGTGCCAGCAGCTTAGCATGGGGGGGAGTCCACGAGCAGTACTTC; CDR3 protein: CASSLAWGGVHEQYF
D gene: TRBD1; V gene: TRBV16; J gene: TRBJ1-1; clone size: -; CDR3 DNA: TGTGCCAGCAGCCAGTCCCGGGACAGGGGGCGGAACACTGAAGCTTTCTTT; CDR3 protein: CASSQSRDRGRNTEAFF
D gene: -; V gene: TRBV18; J gene: TRBJ2-1; clone size: -; CDR3 DNA: TGTGCCAGCTCTCCAAAGGGCCCGGACTCCTACAATGAGCAGTTCTTC; CDR3 protein: CASSPKGPDSYNEQFF
D gene: -; V gene: TRBV25-1; J gene: TRBJ2-1; clone size: -; CDR3 DNA: TGTGCCAGCAGTGAATATGATGAGCAGTTCTTC; CDR3 protein: CASSEYDEQFF
D gene: TRBD2; V gene: TRBV7-9; J gene: TRBJ2-1; clone size: -; CDR3 DNA: TGTGCCAGCAGTTCCGGGACTAGCGGGAGTGATGAGCAGTTCTTC; CDR3 protein: CASSSGTSGSDEQFF
D gene: -; V gene: TRBV12-5; J gene: TRBJ2-7; clone size: -; CDR3 DNA: TGTGCTAGTGGTTTTAAAGTAGGTGGGAGCGAGCAGTACTTC; CDR3 protein: CASGFKVGGSEQYF
D gene: -; V gene: TRBV10-2; J gene: TRBJ2-1; clone size: -; CDR3 DNA: TGCGCCAGCAGTGAGCCTGGCTTTACTAGGGATGAGCAGTTCTTC; CDR3 protein: CASSEPGFTRDEQFF
D gene: -; V gene: TRBV5-8; J gene: TRBJ2-7; clone size: -; CDR3 DNA: TGTGCCAGCAGCTTCAACGATCGCTACGAGCAGTACTTC; CDR3 protein: CASSFNDRYEQYF
D gene: -; V gene: TRBV4-3; J gene: TRBJ1-2; clone size: -; CDR3 DNA: TGCGCCAGCAGCCAAGCACTGACCTATGGCTACACCTTC; CDR3 protein: CASSQALTYGYTF
D gene: TRBD1; V gene: TRBV5-4; J gene: TRBJ1-1; clone size: -; CDR3 DNA: TGTGCCAGCAGCCTCGGACAGGTGAACACTGAAGCTTTCTTT; CDR3 protein: CASSLGQVNTEAFF
D gene: TRBD2; V gene: TRBV27; J gene: TRBJ2-1; clone size: -; CDR3 DNA: TGTGCCAGCCGGGAGCGGGGGGACTACAATGAGCAGTTCTTC; CDR3 protein: CASRERGDYNEQFF
D gene: TRBD2; V gene: TRBV9; J gene: TRBJ2-3; clone size: -; CDR3 DNA: TGTGCCAGCAGCGCTCTAGCGGGGGGGGATACGCAGTATTTT; CDR3 protein: CASSALAGGDTQYF
D gene: -; V gene: TRBV14; J gene: TRBJ1-2; clone size: -; CDR3 DNA: TGTGCCAGCAGCCAAGATGGGGGGGGTTACTATGGCTACACCTTC; CDR3 protein: CASSQDGGGYYGYTF
D gene: -; V gene: TRBV5-1; J gene: TRBJ2-3; clone size: -; CDR3 DNA: TGCGCCAGCAGCGCGGGGGCTGGCACAGATACGCAGTATTTT; CDR3 protein: CASSAGAGTDTQYF
D gene: -; V gene: TRBV19; J gene: TRBJ2-1; clone size: -; CDR3 DNA: TGTGCCAGTAGGTCGGATGGGGGGACCTACAATGAGCAGTTCTTC; CDR3 protein: CASRSDGGTYNEQFF
D gene: -; V gene: TRBV6-5; J gene: TRBJ1-1; clone size: -; CDR3 DNA: TGTGCCAGCAGTTACGCACGACAAAGGGTCACTGAAGCTTTCTTT; CDR3 protein: CASSYARQRVTEAFF
D gene: -; V gene: TRBV12-3/TRBV12-4; J gene: TRBJ1-5; clone size: -; CDR3 DNA: TGTGCCAGCAGTTTAAATAGCAATCAGCCCCAGCATTTT; CDR3 protein: CASSLNSNQPQHF
D gene: -; V gene: TRBV7-2; J gene: TRBJ2-3; clone size: -; CDR3 DNA: TGTGCCAGCAGCTTAACTCTTGTGGGCGCGCAGTATTTT; CDR3 protein: CASSLTLVGAQYF